The 2 T cell receptor beta chains presented below share a single source sample, sequenced in a study of shared clonotypes between healthy human individuals. Clones were sequenced by immunoSEQ multiplex PCR, and TCRdb holds only the in-frame ones, with some missing. The profile shows about 2 million clones, 95% of them singletons. Sequencing was carried out using naive CD4+ T cells sorted from blood. Subset of the sample: CD45RA+ positively selected. Receptors originate from a man younger than 30 in good health.

The rearrangement joins TRBV7-2 to TRBJ1-1, with no clear D. The CDR3 has 13 amino acids. V lost 1 base and J lost 8, with 11 bases in between. CDR1 SGHTA and CDR2 FQGNSA come from the germline V gene. CDR3 loop: CASSLEGRGEAFF. As DNA, the CDR3 is TGTGCCAGCAGCTTAGAAGGCAGAGGGGAAGCTTTCTTT.

The chain couples TRBV6-5 to TRBJ1-2; TRBD1 is a possible D gene (5 bases). Between the trimmed V and J ends, which lost 6 bases and 7 bases, there was a span of 12 bases. CDR1 is MNHEY, CDR2 SVGAGI, per germline. This CDR3 has 12 amino acids. As DNA, the CDR3 is TGTGCCAGCAGGTTCCGACAGTCTGGCTACACCTTC. It codes for CASRFRQSGYTF.